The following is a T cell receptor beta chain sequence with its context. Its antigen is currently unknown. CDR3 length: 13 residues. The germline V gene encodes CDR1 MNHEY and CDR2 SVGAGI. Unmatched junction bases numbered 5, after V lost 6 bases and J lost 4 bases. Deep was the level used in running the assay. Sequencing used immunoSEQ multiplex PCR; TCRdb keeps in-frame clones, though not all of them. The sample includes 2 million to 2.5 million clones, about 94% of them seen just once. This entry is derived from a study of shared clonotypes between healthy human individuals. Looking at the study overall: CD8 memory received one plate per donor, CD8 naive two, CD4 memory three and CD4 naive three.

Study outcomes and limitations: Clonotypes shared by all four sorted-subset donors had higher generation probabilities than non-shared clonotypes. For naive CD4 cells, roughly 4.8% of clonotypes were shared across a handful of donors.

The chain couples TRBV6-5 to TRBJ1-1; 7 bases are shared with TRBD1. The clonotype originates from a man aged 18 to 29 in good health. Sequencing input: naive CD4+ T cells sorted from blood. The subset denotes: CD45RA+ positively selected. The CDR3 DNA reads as TGTGCCAGCAGCCCAGGGGGAGGCACTGAAGCTTTCTTT. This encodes CASSPGGGTEAFF.